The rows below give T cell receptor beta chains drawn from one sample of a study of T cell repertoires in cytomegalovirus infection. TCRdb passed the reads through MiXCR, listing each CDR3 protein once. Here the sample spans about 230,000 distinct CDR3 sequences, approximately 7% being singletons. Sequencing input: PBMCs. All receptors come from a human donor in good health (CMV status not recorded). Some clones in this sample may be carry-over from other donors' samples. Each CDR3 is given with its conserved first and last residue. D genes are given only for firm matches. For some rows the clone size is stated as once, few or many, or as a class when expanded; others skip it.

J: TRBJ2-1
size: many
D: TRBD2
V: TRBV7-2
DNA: TGTGCCAGCAGCAGGGAGCGGGGGGGCGTCCACAATGAGCAGTTCTTC
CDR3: CASSRERGGVHNEQFF

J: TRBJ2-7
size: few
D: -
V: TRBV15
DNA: TGTGCCACCAGATCGACAGGGAGGTACGAGCAGTACTTC
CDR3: CATRSTGRYEQYF

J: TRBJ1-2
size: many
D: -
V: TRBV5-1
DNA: TGCGCCAGCAGCTTTACCCCGGGATCGAACTATGGCTACACCTTC
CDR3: CASSFTPGSNYGYTF

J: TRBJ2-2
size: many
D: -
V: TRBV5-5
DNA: TGTGCCAGCAGTACTGGGTTGAACACCGGGGAGCTGTTTTTT
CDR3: CASSTGLNTGELFF

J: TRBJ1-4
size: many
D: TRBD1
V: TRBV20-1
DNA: TGCAGTGCTAGTATAGGGGGCTTTAATGAAAAACTGTTTTTT
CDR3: CSASIGGFNEKLFF

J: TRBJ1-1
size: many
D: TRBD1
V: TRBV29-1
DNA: TGCAGCGTTGTAAAACGGTTAGCAGGGGGCGAAAGAGGCACTGAAGCTTTCTTT
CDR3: CSVVKRLAGGERGTEAFF

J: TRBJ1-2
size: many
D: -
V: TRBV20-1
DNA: TGCAGTGCTAGTGGATACGGGCCCGCGGGTGGCTACACCTTC
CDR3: CSASGYGPAGGYTF

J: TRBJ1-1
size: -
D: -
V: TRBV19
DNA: TGTGCCAGTAGTATTGTTCGCTTCGGACAGCCTCTTGAAGCTTTCTTT
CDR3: CASSIVRFGQPLEAFF

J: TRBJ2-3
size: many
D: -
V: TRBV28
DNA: TGTGCCAGCAGTCTCGGGACGGTCACAGATACGCAGTATTTT
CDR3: CASSLGTVTDTQYF

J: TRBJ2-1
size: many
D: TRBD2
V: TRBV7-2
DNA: TGTGCCAGCAGCCGACAGCGGGGGGGCCTGTCTGAGCAGTTCTTC
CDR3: CASSRQRGGLSEQFF

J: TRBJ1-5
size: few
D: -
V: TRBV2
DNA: TGTGCCAGCAGTGACCTAGGAACTCCTAGCAATCAGCCCCAGCATTTT
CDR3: CASSDLGTPSNQPQHF

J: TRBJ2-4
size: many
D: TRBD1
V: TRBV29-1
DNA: TGCAGCGCTCCGGGACAGGGCTCCCCCAACATTCAGTACTTC
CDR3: CSAPGQGSPNIQYF

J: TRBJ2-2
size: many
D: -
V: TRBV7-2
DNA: TGTGCCAGCAGTCACAAGGGGGGGAACACCGGGGAGCTGTTTTTT
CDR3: CASSHKGGNTGELFF

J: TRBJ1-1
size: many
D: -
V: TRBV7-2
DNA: TGTGCCAGCAGCTTAGGAGGGGATTCCACTGAAGCTTTCTTT
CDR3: CASSLGGDSTEAFF

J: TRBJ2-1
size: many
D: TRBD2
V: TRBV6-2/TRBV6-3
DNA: TGTGCCAGCAGTTACTTACCCCTCGCGGGGGGAAACAATGAGCAGTTCTTC
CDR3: CASSYLPLAGGNNEQFF

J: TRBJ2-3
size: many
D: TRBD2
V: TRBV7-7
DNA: TGTGCTAGCAGCGCGACTAGCGGGGGGGATACGCAGTATTTT
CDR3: CASSATSGGDTQYF

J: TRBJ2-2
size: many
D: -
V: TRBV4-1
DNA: TGCGCCAGCAGCCCCCTAGGAGGGTCGAACACCGGGGAGCTGTTTTTT
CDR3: CASSPLGGSNTGELFF

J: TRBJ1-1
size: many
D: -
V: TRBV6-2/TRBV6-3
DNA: TGTGCCAGCAGTTCCTGGGACACTGAAGCTTTCTTT
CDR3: CASSSWDTEAFF

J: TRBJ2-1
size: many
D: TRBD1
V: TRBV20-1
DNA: TGCAGTGCCCAGGGGACAGGGGGCCTCTACAATGAGCAGTTCTTC
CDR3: CSAQGTGGLYNEQFF

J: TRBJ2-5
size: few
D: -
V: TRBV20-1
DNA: TGCAGTGCTAGGAGTATGGACGAGACCCAGTACTTC
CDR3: CSARSMDETQYF

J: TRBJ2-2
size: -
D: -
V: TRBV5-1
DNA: TGCGCCAGCAGCTTGGAACAGGTCACCGGGGAGCTGTTTTTT
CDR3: CASSLEQVTGELFF

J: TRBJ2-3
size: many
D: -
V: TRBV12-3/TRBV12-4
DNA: TGTGCCAGCAGTTCGGGCGGGGCAACAGATACGCAGTATTTT
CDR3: CASSSGGATDTQYF

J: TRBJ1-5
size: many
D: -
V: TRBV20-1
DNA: TGCAGTGCTAGAGATCCCGGGGGCTCCAATCAGCCCCAGCATTTT
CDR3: CSARDPGGSNQPQHF

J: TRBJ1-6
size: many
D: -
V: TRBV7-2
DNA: TGTGCCAGCAGACTTCTCTCGTACAGGGCCACGGGGCCCCTCCACTTT
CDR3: CASRLLSYRATGPLHF

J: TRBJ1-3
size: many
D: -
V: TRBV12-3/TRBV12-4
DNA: TGTGCCAGCAGTTTCAGGACATCAGGAAACACCATATATTTT
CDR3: CASSFRTSGNTIYF

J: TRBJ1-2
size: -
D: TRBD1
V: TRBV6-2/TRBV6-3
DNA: TGTGCCAGCAGTTTACTTGGACAGGGCGAGGACTATGGCTACACCTTC
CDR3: CASSLLGQGEDYGYTF

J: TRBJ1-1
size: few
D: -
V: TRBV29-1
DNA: TGCAGCGTTGAGAAGGGATCGGAAGCTTTCTTT
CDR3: CSVEKGSEAFF

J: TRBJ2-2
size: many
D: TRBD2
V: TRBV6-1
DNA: TGTGCCAGCAGCCGAAGCGGGGGGGCTATATCCGGGGAGCTGTTTTTT
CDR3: CASSRSGGAISGELFF

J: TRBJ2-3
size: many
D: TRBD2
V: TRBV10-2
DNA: TGCGCCAGCACGAGACTAGCGGGGCACACAGATACGCAGTATTTT
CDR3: CASTRLAGHTDTQYF

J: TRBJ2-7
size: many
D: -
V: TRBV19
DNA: TGTGCCAGTAGTATAGACTCCTACGAGCAGTACTTC
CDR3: CASSIDSYEQYF

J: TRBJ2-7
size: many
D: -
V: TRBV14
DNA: TGTGCCAGCAGCCGGGACTATCACAGGGACTACGAGCAGTACTTC
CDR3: CASSRDYHRDYEQYF

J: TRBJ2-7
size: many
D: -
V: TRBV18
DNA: TGTGCCAGCTCGATAACACGAACTGGGACCGACCACTACGAGCAGTACTTC
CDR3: CASSITRTGTDHYEQYF

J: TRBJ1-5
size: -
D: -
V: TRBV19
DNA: TGTGCCACCCAATCAAAAAGGGGCAATCAGCCCCAGCATTTT
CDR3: CATQSKRGNQPQHF

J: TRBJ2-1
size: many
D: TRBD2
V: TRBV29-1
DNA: TGCAGCGCCTTCCTCGGGACTAGCGGGACAGGAGTGCAGTTCTTC
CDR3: CSAFLGTSGTGVQFF

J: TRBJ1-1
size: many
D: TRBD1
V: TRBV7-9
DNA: TGTGCCAGCACCTCGTCGACAGGGGGCCACACTGAAGCTTTCTTT
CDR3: CASTSSTGGHTEAFF

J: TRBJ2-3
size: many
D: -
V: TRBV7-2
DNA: TGTGCCAGCAGCCGTCCACTGGTGGGGACAGATACGCAGTATTTT
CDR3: CASSRPLVGTDTQYF

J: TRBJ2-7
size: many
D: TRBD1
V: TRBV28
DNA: TGTGCCAGCAGTTTAGGGGACAGGGGGATCGTCGAGCAGTACTTC
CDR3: CASSLGDRGIVEQYF

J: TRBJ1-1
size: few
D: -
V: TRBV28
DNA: TGTGCCAGCAGTTATACAGTTCAGGGCATCGCTTTCTTT
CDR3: CASSYTVQGIAFF

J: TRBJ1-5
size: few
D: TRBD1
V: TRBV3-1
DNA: TGTGCCAGCAGCCTGGGACAGGGGGCAGGCCAGCCCCAGCATTTT
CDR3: CASSLGQGAGQPQHF

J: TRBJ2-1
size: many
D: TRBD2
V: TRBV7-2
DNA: TGTGCCAGCAGCTGGGGACTAGCGGCGCCAGAGCAGTTCTTC
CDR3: CASSWGLAAPEQFF

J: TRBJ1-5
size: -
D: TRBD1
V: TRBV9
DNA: TGTGCCAGCAGCCCAGGGGGAGAGGTTAAGGATCAGCCCCAGCATTTT
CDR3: CASSPGGEVKDQPQHF

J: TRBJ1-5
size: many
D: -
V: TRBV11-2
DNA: TGTGCCAGCAGCGGGGGATGGAATCAGCCCCAGCATTTT
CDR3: CASSGGWNQPQHF

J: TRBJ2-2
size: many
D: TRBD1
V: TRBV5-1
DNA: TGCGCCAGCCGCGGAGACAGGGAAGGCGGGGAGCTGTTTTTT
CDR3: CASRGDREGGELFF

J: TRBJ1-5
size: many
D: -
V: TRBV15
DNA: TGTGCCACCAGCAGAGAACGTCAGCCCCAGCATTTT
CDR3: CATSRERQPQHF

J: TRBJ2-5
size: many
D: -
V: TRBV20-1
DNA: TGCAGTGCTAGACAGGGTGATGCGACCCAGTACTTC
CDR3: CSARQGDATQYF

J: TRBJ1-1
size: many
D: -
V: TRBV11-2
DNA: TGTGCCAGCAGCTTCTCCCCGGGTATGAACACTGAAGCTTTCTTT
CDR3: CASSFSPGMNTEAFF

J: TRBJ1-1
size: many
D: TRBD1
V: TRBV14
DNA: TGTGCCAGCAGCCCGGACAGGGGAGATGGGACTGAAGCTTTCTTT
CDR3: CASSPDRGDGTEAFF

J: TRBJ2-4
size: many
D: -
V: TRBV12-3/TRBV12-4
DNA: TGTGCCAGCAGTCCCCAGGGGCCCGGCATGAGTGTTCAGTACTTC
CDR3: CASSPQGPGMSVQYF

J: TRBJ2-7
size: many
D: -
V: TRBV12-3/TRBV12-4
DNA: TGTGCCAGCAGTACCCCGACCAACCCTTCGAAGCAGTACTTC
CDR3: CASSTPTNPSKQYF

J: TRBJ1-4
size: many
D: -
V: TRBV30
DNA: TGTGCCTGGAGTGAACAGCCTGGGGGTAAACTGTTTTTT
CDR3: CAWSEQPGGKLFF

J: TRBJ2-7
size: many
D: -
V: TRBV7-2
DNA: TGTGCCAGCAGCTCTCTAGGGTTCGAGCAGTACTTC
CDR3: CASSSLGFEQYF

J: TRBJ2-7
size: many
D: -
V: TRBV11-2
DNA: TGTGCCAGCAGTCAGATAAGGCAGAGCTACGAGCAGTACTTC
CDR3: CASSQIRQSYEQYF

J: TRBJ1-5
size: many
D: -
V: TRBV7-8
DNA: TGTGCCAGCAGCTCGATCGGGACTCTTAACCAGCCCCAGCATTTT
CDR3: CASSSIGTLNQPQHF

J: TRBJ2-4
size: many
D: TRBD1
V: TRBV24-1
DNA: TGTGCCACCAGTGACACAGGGGAAGCCAAAAACATTCAGTACTTC
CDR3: CATSDTGEAKNIQYF

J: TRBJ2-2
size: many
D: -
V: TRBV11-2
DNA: TGTGCCAGCAGCTTAGATCGCGGGTCCGGGGAGCTGTTTTTT
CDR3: CASSLDRGSGELFF

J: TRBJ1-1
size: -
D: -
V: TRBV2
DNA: TGTGCCAGCAGTGGGGAGGCGAACACTGAAGCTTTCTTT
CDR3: CASSGEANTEAFF

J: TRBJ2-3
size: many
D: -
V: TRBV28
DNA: TGTGCCAGCAGTTTATTGACAGAAAGCACAGATACGCAGTATTTT
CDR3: CASSLLTESTDTQYF